This T cell receptor beta chain derives from a study of siplizumab effects on memory and regulatory T cells. Study-wide points: Proliferating siplizumab-culture Tregs lacked confirmation of suppressive function. Naive T cells, seemingly more diverse than memory cells, seemed major alloresponse contributors. Most alloreactive clones went unmapped to unstimulated subsets; only a minor fraction mapped.

Around 100,000 TCR templates per sample were assayed. The repertoire was sequenced with immunoSEQ multiplex PCR; TCRdb's copy has only in-frame clones and lacks some. This repertoire shows approximately 120,000 clones, roughly 95% found once; its top ten account for over 0.15%. Germline CDR1 LNHNV, CDR2 YYDKDF (reference sequence). Deletions cut 4 bases from V and 6 bases from J, with 12 bases between. The CDR3 loop spans 14 amino acids. Remarks on this clone: As yet, its antigen is unknown.

Material for sequencing was non-Treg CD4+ T cells sorted from blood. This chain uses TRBV15 with TRBJ2-2; unclear D gene. The origin of this receptor is a human donor in good health. CDR3: CATSTRDPAGELFF. In DNA form, the CDR3 reads TGTGCCACCAGCACCAGAGATCCGGCCGGGGAGCTGTTTTTT.